The 2 T cell receptor beta chains in this list originate from one sample, sequenced in a study of a mutant IDH1 vaccine in newly diagnosed glioma. The repertoire was sequenced with immunoSEQ multiplex PCR; TCRdb's copy has only in-frame clones and lacks some. Here the sample spans 60,000 to 85,000 clones, about 85% being singletons. Time point in this sample: week 23, last vaccination. All doses held 300 ug of mutant IDH1 20-mer peptide, with topical imiquimod. Antigen specificity for these receptors is unknown. Sequences were derived from PBMCs, sampled from a glioma patient whose treatment included an IDH1 peptide vaccine. Source of these receptors: a woman aged 45-65 years with glioma.

V usage is TRBV5-1 and J usage is TRBJ2-3, with D possibly matching TRBD1 (5 bases). CDR3 length equals 14 residues. Germline V gives CDR1 SGHRS, CDR2 YFSETQ. Trimming took off 5 bases at V and 0 bases at J, with 10 bases between the two ends. CDR3 residues: CASSHRGSTDTQYF. The CDR3 bases are TGCGCCAGCAGTCATAGGGGAAGCACAGATACGCAGTATTTT.

The chain recombines TRBV10-1 with TRBJ2-7, with D possibly being TRBD1 or TRBD2 (5 bases each). In germline, CDR1 is WNHNN, CDR2 SYGVQD (reference sequence). V lost 4 bases and J 0 bases, leaving 7 bases between the germline ends. The CDR3 is made up of 13 amino acids. CDR3 residues: CASSVGASYEQYF. In nucleotides, the CDR3 is TGCGCCAGCAGTGTCGGGGCCTCCTACGAGCAGTACTTC.